The T cell receptor (beta chain) described here comes from a study of response to subunit inactivated influenza vaccine. Trimming removed 0 bases from V and 10 bases from J, with 7 bases in between. CDR1 and CDR2 (germline): DFQATT, SNEGSKA (reference sequence). The CDR3 is 11 residues long. TCRdb independently ran MiXCR on the RT-PCR reads; one entry per CDR3 protein. The sample records under 850,000 distinct CDR3 sequences, about 18% being singletons. The V and J genes are TRBV20-1 and TRBJ2-1; D uncertain. Material: PBMCs from blood, obtained 5 to 6 days after vaccination. The clonotype was recovered from a man aged 50-60 years who received an inactivated influenza vaccine. The CDR3, as DNA: TGCAGTGCTAGAGAGGTTTCCGAGCAGTTCTTC. This translates into CSAREVSEQFF.